Each of the 4 T cell receptor beta chains below was sequenced from the same sample in a study of cytomegalovirus exposure and HLA in healthy donors. Primers included in the PCR were 60 Vbeta and 13 Jbeta primers. Clones were sequenced by immunoSEQ multiplex PCR, and TCRdb holds only the in-frame ones, with some missing. The repertoire holds roughly 140,000 clones, about 75% seen once, with 1.5% to 2% in the top ten. Sequencing used PBMCs. The receptors here all came from a young woman in good health and CMV-seronegative.

J is TRBJ1-4 and V is TRBV30; D unclear. This CDR3 region has 15 residues. CDR1 and CDR2 (germline): GTSNPN, SVGIG (reference sequence). The germline V and J ends were trimmed by 5 bases and 8 bases, with 21 bases remaining between them. The CDR3 DNA is TGTGCCTGGCTACCCCGCGCGGAGGGTTACGAAAAACTGTTTTTT. The encoded protein is CAWLPRAEGYEKLFF.

J is TRBJ1-6 and V is TRBV5-1; D is unresolved. The CDR3 runs 14 residues. Trimming took 3 bases from V and 7 from J, leaving 11 bases between them. The germline V gene encodes CDR1 SGHRS and CDR2 YFSETQ. The CDR3 protein is CASSSDELNSPLHF. CDR3 nucleotide sequence: TGCGCCAGCAGCTCCGATGAGCTCAATTCACCCCTCCACTTT.

The chain employs TRBV5-1 and TRBJ1-5; 7 nucleotides agree with TRBD1. The CDR3 sequence is 17 residues long. Trimming removed 2 bases from V and 2 bases from J; junction bases left unmatched: 10. Germline CDR1 reads SGHRS; CDR2 reads YFSETQ. In DNA, the CDR3 is TGCGCCAGCAGCTTATACCCTACAGGGGAGGGCAATCAGCCCCAGCATTTT. Translation: CASSLYPTGEGNQPQHF.

This clone has only one observation. The chain links TRBV28 to TRBJ1-1, with a possible D match to TRBD1 (6 bases). The ends were cut back, 3 bases at V and 11 bases at J, with 16 bases in the middle. The CDR3 covers 13 residues. Germline CDR1 reads MDHEN; CDR2 reads SYDVKM. Here the CDR3 reads CASSFRGIRGAFF. The CDR3 DNA follows: TGTGCCAGCAGTTTTAGAGGTATTAGGGGGGCTTTCTTT.